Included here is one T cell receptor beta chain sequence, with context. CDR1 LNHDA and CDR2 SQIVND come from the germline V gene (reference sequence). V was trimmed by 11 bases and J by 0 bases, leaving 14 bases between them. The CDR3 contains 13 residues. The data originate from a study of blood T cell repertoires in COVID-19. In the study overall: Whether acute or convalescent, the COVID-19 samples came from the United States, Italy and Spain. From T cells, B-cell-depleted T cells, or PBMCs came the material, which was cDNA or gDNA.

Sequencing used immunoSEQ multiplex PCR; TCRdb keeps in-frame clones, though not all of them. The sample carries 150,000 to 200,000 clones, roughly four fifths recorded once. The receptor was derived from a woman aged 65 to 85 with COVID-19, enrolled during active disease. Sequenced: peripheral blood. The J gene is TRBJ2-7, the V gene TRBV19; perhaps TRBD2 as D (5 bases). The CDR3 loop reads CAASRGSSYEQYF. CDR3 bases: TGTGCCGCATCCCGGGGAAGCTCCTACGAGCAGTACTTC.